The TCR beta chain under discussion was sequenced for a study of T cells in narcolepsy. Study-level results: Reportedly, autoreactive clonotypes were serially detected in patients' blood but not controls'.

Notes on this clone: What it binds is unknown.

TCRdb's table, derived via immunoSEQ multiplex PCR, lists solely in-frame clones and lacks some. This table holds some 30,000 clones, over 80% found once. Germline lookup yields CDR1 LGHNA and CDR2 YSLEER. The V end lost 0 bases, the J end lost 5 bases, and 10 bases lay between the germline ends. The CDR3 spans 14 residues. The sequencing input was memory (CD45RA-) CD4+ T cells from blood. The receptor comes from a human donor in good health. This rearrangement joins TRBV4-3 to TRBJ1-2; no definite D call. The CDR3 sequence: CASSQEAGVYGYTF. In nucleotides, the CDR3 is TGCGCCAGCAGCCAAGAAGCAGGCGTATATGGCTACACCTTC.